This passage covers 16 T cell receptor beta chains from one sample sequenced in a study of cytomegalovirus exposure and HLA in healthy donors. Use of 60 Vbeta and 13 Jbeta primers characterized the PCR. The repertoire was sequenced with immunoSEQ multiplex PCR; TCRdb's copy has only in-frame clones and lacks some. The repertoire holds more than 95,000 clones, with roughly 80% as singletons. The source material was PBMCs. The source is a man younger than 40 in good health and CMV-seropositive.

This clone was seen once. The V gene is TRBV7-2, the J gene TRBJ2-2, with D possibly being TRBD1 (5 bases). This CDR3 has 12 residues. The V end lost 7 bases, the J end lost 4 bases, and 7 bases lay between the germline ends. CDR1 is SGHTA, CDR2 FQGNSA, per germline. In DNA, the CDR3 is TGTGCCAGCACCAGGGTCACCGGGGAGCTGTTTTTT. This translates into CASTRVTGELFF.

The chain uses TRBV27 and TRBJ1-1; perhaps TRBD1 as D (5 bases). V shed 2 bases and J shed 3 bases, with 16 bases lying between them. Germline loops: CDR1 MNHEY, CDR2 SMNVEV (reference sequence). The CDR3 is 16 amino acids. CDR3 nucleotide sequence: TGTGCCAGCAGTTTAGGAGCGGGTCAGGGTGACACTGAAGCTTTCTTT. Translation: CASSLGAGQGDTEAFF.

This clone was detected once. The CDR3 coding sequence is TGTGCCAGCAGTGACCCCCCGGGAGCCGAACCAAGCTCCGGAAACACCATATATTTT. This sequence encodes CASSDPPGAEPSSGNTIYF. This chain uses TRBV6-4 with TRBJ1-3; D gene unclear. CDR3 size: 19 residues. V was pared by 2 bases and J by 4 bases, with 24 bases between. Germline V CDR1 and CDR2: MRHNA, SNTAGT.

This chain links TRBV4-2 with TRBJ2-5, with D possibly TRBD2 on 5 matching bases. The length of the CDR3 is 15 residues. V was shortened by 1 base and J by 7 bases, with 16 bases between the two germline ends. Germline V CDR1 and CDR2: LGHNA, YNFKEQ. The CDR3 is CASSQGLEGPVTQYF. CDR3 nucleotide sequence: TGTGCCAGCAGCCAAGGGCTAGAGGGCCCGGTGACCCAGTACTTC.

This sequence joins TRBV30 and TRBJ2-5; no firm D call. CDR3 length: 13 amino acids. Germline V gives CDR1 GTSNPN, CDR2 SVGIG (reference sequence). Trimming left V 4 bases short and J 6 bases short, with 15 bases between. CDR3 DNA: TGTGCCTGGACCGACGGGTCCCGGAAGACCCAGTACTTC. Encoded protein: CAWTDGSRKTQYF.

The CDR3 protein is CASSGLAENTEAFF. The CDR3 region has the DNA TGTGCCAGCTCAGGGCTCGCAGAGAACACTGAAGCTTTCTTT. The chain is built from TRBV18 and TRBJ1-1, with D unclear. The V gene lost 5 bases and the J gene lost 1 base, with 11 bases spanning the gap. Germline lookup yields CDR1 KGHSH and CDR2 LQKENI. The CDR3 sequence is 14 residues long.

The V gene is TRBV11-2, the J gene TRBJ2-1; 10 bases match TRBD2. This CDR3 has 15 residues. J was trimmed by 10 bases and V by 3 bases; bases with no gene match: 9. Per the germline V gene, CDR1 is SGHAT and CDR2 is FQNNGV. CDR3 loop: CASSFGAGGPWEQFF. CDR3 DNA sequence: TGTGCCAGCAGCTTTGGAGCGGGAGGGCCATGGGAGCAGTTCTTC.

The J gene is TRBJ2-5, the V gene TRBV15, with 9 bases identical to TRBD1. Germline lookup yields CDR1 LNHNV and CDR2 YYDKDF (reference sequence). The CDR3 extends over 15 amino acids. J gave up 6 bases and V 2 bases, and 7 bases lay outside the gene matches. The CDR3 nucleotides read TGTGCCACCAGCAGACATTTTGGACAGGGGAAGACCCAGTACTTC. Its translation: CATSRHFGQGKTQYF. The whole variable domain, filled in from reference TRBV15 and TRBJ2-5, reads DAMVIQNPRYQVTQFGKPVTLSCSQTLNHNVMYWYQQKSSQAPKLLFHYYDKDFNNEADTPDNFQSRRPNTSFCFLDIRSPGLGDTAMYLCATSRHFGQGKTQYFGPGTRLLVL.

The genes are TRBV15 and TRBJ2-3, with D possibly matching TRBD1 (5 bases). The CDR3 contains 15 residues. Trimming left V 0 bases short and J 8 bases short, with 15 bases between. Germline-derived CDR1 and CDR2 are LNHNV and YYDKDF (reference sequence). DNA for the CDR3: TGTGCCACCAGCAGAGATTGGCAGGGCAAAGGTACGCAGTATTTT. It encodes CATSRDWQGKGTQYF.

This rearrangement joins TRBV6-5 to TRBJ2-1; D unresolved. Per germline, CDR1 MNHEY and CDR2 SVGAGI. V dropped 2 bases and J dropped 6 bases, with 11 bases sitting between them. The CDR3 consists of 14 residues. CDR3 coding DNA: TGTGCCAGCAGTTACGATCCAGCGAGCAATGAGCAGTTCTTC. Translation: CASSYDPASNEQFF.

V gene TRBV30 combines with J gene TRBJ2-2; 10 bases map to TRBD2. This CDR3 comprises 17 residues. Germline assignment: CDR1 GTSNPN and CDR2 SVGIG (reference sequence). The J segment lost 2 bases and the V segment lost 5 bases, leaving 11 bases of the junction unmatched. In DNA form, the CDR3 reads TGTGCCTGGTCGCGAGGTTGGACTAGCGGTAACACCGGGGAGCTGTTTTTT. It is translated as CAWSRGWTSGNTGELFF.

The rearrangement uses TRBV4-3 and TRBJ1-2; weak D call: TRBD1 (5 bases). V lost 0 bases, J lost 4 bases, and 9 bases lay in between. Germline assignment: CDR1 LGHNA and CDR2 YSLEER. This CDR3 has 14 amino acids. This chain's CDR3 is CASSQDTGSYGYTF. CDR3 coding DNA: TGCGCCAGCAGCCAAGACACAGGCAGCTATGGCTACACCTTC.

The rearrangement uses TRBV2 and TRBJ1-2; D call uncertain. The CDR3 has 15 amino acids. CDR1 SNHLY and CDR2 FYNNEI come from the germline V gene. Between the trimmed V and J ends, which lost 1 base and 4 bases, there was a span of 13 bases. CDR3 in amino acids: CASSEVRAPSYGYTF. The CDR3 bases are TGTGCCAGCAGTGAAGTGAGGGCCCCTAGCTATGGCTACACCTTC.

The V and J genes are TRBV7-8 and TRBJ2-1; D is possibly TRBD2 (5 bases). CDR1 SGHVS and CDR2 FQNEAQ come from the germline V gene. This CDR3 comprises 12 residues. CDR3 region: CGSESSYNEQFF. As DNA, the CDR3 is TGTGGTAGCGAGAGCTCCTACAATGAGCAGTTCTTC. The variable domain in full, completed from reference TRBV7-8 and TRBJ2-1, reads GAGVSQSPRYKVAKRGQDVALRCDPISGHVSLFWYQQALGQGPEFLTYFQNEAQLDKSGLPSDRFFAERPEGSVSTLKIQRTQQEDSAVYLCGSESSYNEQFFGPGTRLTVL.

V gene TRBV5-6 combines with J gene TRBJ2-7; 9 bases match TRBD1. There are 14 residues in the CDR3. Germline V CDR1 and CDR2: SGHDT, YYEEEE. J gave up 2 bases and V 3 bases, and 3 bases lay outside the gene matches. CDR3 region: CASSSRQGAYEQYF. The CDR3 nucleotides read TGTGCCAGCAGCTCGCGACAGGGGGCCTACGAGCAGTACTTC.

This clone has just a few counts. J is TRBJ2-1 and V is TRBV9; 7 positions agree with TRBD2. The CDR3 sequence is 15 residues long. CDR1 and CDR2 from the germline V gene are SGDLS and YYNGEE. Trimming removed 0 bases from V and 5 bases from J; junction bases left unmatched: 5. CDR3 DNA sequence: TGTGCCAGCAGCGTAGGCGGGAGTAGGAACAATGAGCAGTTCTTC. Amino acid sequence: CASSVGGSRNNEQFF.